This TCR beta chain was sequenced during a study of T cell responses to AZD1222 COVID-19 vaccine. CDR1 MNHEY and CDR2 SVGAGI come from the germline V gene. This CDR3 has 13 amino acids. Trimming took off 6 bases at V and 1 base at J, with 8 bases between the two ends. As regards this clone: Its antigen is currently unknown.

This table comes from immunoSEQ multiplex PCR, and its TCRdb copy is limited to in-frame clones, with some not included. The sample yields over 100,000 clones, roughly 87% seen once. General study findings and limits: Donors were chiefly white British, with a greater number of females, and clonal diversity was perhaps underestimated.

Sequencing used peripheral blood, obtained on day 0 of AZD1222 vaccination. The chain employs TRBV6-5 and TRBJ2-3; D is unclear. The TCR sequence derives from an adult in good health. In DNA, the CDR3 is TGTGCCAGCAGGAGCAGTGGCACAGATACGCAGTATTTT. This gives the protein CASRSSGTDTQYF.